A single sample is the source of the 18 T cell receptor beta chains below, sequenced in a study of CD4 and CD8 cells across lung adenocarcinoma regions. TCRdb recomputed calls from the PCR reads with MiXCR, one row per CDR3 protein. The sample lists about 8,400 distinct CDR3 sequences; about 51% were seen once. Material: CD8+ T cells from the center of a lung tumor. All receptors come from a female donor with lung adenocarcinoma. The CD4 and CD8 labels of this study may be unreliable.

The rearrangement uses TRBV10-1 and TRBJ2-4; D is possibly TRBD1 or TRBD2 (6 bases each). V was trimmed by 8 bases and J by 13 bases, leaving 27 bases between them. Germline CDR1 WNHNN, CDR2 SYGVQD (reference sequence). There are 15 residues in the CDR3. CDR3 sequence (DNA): TGCGCCAGCGGCGCGGGGCTGGGGGCCACAAACACGCAGTACTTC. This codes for CASGAGLGATNTQYF.

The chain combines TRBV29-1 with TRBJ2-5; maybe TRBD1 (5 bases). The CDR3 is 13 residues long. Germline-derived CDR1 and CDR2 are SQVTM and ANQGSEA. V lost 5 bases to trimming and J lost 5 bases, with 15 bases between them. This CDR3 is CSVFDRERETQYF. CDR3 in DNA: TGCAGCGTTTTCGACAGAGAGAGGGAGACCCAGTACTTC.

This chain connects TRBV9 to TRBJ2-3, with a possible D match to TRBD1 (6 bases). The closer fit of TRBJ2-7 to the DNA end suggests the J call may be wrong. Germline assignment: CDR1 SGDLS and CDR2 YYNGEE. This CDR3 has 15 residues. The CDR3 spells CAGGAGDRGPDTQYF. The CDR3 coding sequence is TGTGCCGGGGGCGCCGGGGACCGCGGCCCCGATACGCAGTACTTC.

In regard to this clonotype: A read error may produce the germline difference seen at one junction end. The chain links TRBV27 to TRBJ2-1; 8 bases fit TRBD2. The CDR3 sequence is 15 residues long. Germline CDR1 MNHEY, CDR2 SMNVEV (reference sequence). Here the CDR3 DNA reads TGTGCCACCGCGGGAGGAGTCCCGCTGTACGGTGAGCTGTTTTTC. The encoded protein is CATAGGVPLYGELFF.

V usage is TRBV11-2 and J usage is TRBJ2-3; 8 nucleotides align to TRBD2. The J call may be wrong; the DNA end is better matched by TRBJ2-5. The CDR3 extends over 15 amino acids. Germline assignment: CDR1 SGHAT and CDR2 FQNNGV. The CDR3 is CAGRFGGGHLDTQYF. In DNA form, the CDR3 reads TGTGCCGGGAGGTTCGGGGGGGGGCACCTAGATACCCAGTACTTC.

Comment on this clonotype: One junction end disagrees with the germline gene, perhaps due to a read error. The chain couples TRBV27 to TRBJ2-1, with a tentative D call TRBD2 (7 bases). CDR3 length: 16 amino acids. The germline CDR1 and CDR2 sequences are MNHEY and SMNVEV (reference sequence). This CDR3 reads CASRGGGGRFAETQYF. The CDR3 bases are TGTGCCAGCAGGGGAGGGGGGGGCCGTTTCGCGGAGACGCAGTATTTC.

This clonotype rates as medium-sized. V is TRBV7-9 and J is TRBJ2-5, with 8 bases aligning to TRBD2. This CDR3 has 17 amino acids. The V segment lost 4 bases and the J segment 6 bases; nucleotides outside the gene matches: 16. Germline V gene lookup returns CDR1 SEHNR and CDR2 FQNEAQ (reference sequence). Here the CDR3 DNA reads TGTGCCAGCAGCTCTACCGACCCGGGACTAGTGATGAAGACCCAGTACTTC. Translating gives CASSSTDPGLVMKTQYF.

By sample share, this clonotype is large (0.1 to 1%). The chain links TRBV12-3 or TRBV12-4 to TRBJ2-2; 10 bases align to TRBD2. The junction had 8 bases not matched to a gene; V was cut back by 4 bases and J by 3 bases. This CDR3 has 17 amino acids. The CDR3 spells CASSWAGLADYTGELFF. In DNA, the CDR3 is TGTGCCAGCAGTTGGGCTGGACTAGCGGACTACACCGGGGAGCTGTTTTTT.

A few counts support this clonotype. CDR3 nucleotides: TGTGCCAGCAGTTACAAGGGCGGGAGCTCCTACAATGAGCAGTTCTTC. It translates to CASSYKGGSSYNEQFF. J is TRBJ2-1 and V is TRBV6-4; 7 bases fit TRBD2. Germline V gene data show CDR1 as MRHNA and CDR2 as SNTAGT. Trimming took 5 bases from V and 0 from J; bases not matched to a gene: 7. The CDR3 contains 16 residues.

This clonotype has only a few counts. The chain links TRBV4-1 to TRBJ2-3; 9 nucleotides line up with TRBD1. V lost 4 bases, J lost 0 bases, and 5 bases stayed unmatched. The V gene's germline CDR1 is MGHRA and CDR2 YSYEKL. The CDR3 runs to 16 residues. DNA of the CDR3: TGCGCCAGCAGCCTCCGGACAGGGGTTAGCACAGATACGCAGTATTTT. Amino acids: CASSLRTGVSTDTQYF.

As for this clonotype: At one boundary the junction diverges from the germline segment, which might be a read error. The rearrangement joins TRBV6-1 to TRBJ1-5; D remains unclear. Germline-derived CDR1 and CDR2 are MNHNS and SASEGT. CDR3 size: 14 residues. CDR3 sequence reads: CASTETANNQPHHF. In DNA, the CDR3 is TGTGCCAGCACCGAGACCGCTAACAATCAGCCCCACCACTTT.

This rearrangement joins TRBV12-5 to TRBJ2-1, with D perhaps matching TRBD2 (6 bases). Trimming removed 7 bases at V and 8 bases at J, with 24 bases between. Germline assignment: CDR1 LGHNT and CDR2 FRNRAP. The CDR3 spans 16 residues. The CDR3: CASAPYGTGHRDEQFF. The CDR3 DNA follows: TGTGCTAGTGCCCCCTACGGGACTGGACACCGGGATGAGCAGTTCTTC.

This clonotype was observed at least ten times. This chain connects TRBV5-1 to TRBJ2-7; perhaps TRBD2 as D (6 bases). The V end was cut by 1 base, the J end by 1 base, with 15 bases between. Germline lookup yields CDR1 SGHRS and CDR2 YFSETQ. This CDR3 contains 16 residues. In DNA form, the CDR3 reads TGCGCCAGCAGCTTGACCGGGACTCGACTTTCCTACGAGCAGTACTTC. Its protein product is CASSLTGTRLSYEQYF. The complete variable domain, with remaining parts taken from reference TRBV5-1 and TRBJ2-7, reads KAGVTQTPRYLIKTRGQQVTLSCSPISGHRSVSWYQQTPGQGLQFLFEYFSETQRNKGNFPGRFSGRQFSNSRSEMNVSTLELGDSALYLCASSLTGTRLSYEQYFGPGTRLTVT.

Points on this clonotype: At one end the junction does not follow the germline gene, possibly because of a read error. CDR3 in DNA: TGTGCCCGCAGTGGGGCGAGGGGAGGCAAAAACACGCAGTACTTC. Its translation is CARSGARGGKNTQYF. The rearrangement uses TRBV6-1 and TRBJ2-3; possibly TRBD2 for D (6 bases). The J call is in doubt because the DNA end fits TRBJ2-7 better. This CDR3 has 15 amino acids. From germline, CDR1 is MNHNS and CDR2 SASEGT.

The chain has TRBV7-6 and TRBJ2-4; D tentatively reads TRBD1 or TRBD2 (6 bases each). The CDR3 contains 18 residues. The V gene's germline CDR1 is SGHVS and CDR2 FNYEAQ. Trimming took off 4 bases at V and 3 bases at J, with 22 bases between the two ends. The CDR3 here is CASSSLGGAGDDKNIQYF. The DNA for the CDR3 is TGTGCCAGCAGCTCCCTGGGGGGCGCAGGGGATGACAAAAACATTCAGTACTTC.

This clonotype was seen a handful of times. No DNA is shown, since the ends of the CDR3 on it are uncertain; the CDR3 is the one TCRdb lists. CDR3 sequence reads: CAGGFGGGAVDTQYF. The chain is built from TRBV11-2 and TRBJ2-3; the table's D gene call, TRBD1, was not cross checked with the DNA. Both ends counted, the CDR3 spans 15 residues. The germline CDR1 and CDR2 sequences are SGHAT and FQNNGV.

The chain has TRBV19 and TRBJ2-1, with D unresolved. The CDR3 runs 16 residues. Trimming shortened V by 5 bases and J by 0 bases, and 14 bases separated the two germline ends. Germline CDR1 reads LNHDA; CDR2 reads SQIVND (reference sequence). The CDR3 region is CASSLSSGSSYNEQFF. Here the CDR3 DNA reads TGTGCCAGTAGTCTCTCCTCGGGTAGCTCCTACAATGAGCAGTTCTTC.

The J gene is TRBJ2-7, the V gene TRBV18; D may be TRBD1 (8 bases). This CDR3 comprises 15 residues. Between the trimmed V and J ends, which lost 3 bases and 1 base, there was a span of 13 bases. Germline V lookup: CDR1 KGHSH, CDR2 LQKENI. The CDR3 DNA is TGTGCCAGCTCACCCGGACAGGGAGGGTCCTACGAGCAGTACTTC. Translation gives CASSPGQGGSYEQYF.